The 7 T cell receptor beta chains given below trace back to one sample, sequenced in a study of long-term antiretroviral therapy in people with HIV. Version v3.0 of the immunoSEQ assay was performed at survey level. The protocol was immunoSEQ multiplex PCR, while the TCRdb copy is restricted to in-frame clones and leaves out a portion. This sample has some 20,000 clones, with over 70% found just once. The specimen comprised unsorted PBMCs, sampled 0.5 years before starting antiretroviral therapy. These receptors were collected from a man aged 18 to 30 with HIV.

This rearrangement joins TRBV2 to TRBJ1-5; 8 nucleotides line up with TRBD1. Germline V CDR1 and CDR2: SNHLY, FYNNEI. The J segment lost 4 bases and the V segment lost 6 bases, leaving 14 bases of the junction unmatched. This CDR3 spans 17 amino acids. This CDR3 reads CASRVDRGQALNQPQHF. The DNA for the CDR3 is TGTGCCAGCAGGGTAGACCGGGGACAGGCCCTAAATCAGCCCCAGCATTTT.

This clone was counted between two and nine times. V usage is TRBV6-1 and J usage is TRBJ2-7; possible D gene TRBD2, 6 bases. Per germline, CDR1 MNHNS and CDR2 SASEGT. This CDR3 has 15 amino acids. V lost 2 bases, J lost 0 bases, and 11 bases lay in between. The CDR3 bases are TGTGCCAGCAGTGAACCCCCGGGGGACTCCTACGAGCAGTACTTC. This translates into CASSEPPGDSYEQYF.

This clone has only a few counts. The V and J genes are TRBV7-6 and TRBJ1-5; weak D call: TRBD1 (6 bases). V shed 5 bases and J shed 1 base, with 12 bases lying between them. Germline-derived CDR1 and CDR2 are SGHVS and FNYEAQ. The CDR3 has 15 residues. Here the CDR3 reads CASSPTGQSNQPQHF. CDR3 in DNA: TGTGCCAGCAGCCCGACCGGACAGAGCAATCAGCCCCAGCATTTT. Complete variable domain (other parts from reference TRBV7-6 and TRBJ1-5): GAGVSQSPRYKVTKRGQDVALRCDPISGHVSLYWYRQALGQGPEFLTYFNYEAQQDKSGLPNDRFSAERPEGSISTLTIQRTEQRDSAMYRCASSPTGQSNQPQHFGDGTRLSIL.

The V gene is TRBV7-3, the J gene TRBJ2-1, with 7 nucleotides matching TRBD1. This CDR3 has 19 amino acids. With V trimmed by 5 bases and J by 2 bases, 18 bases remained unmatched. The germline gives CDR1 SGHTA, CDR2 FQGTGA. CDR3 DNA sequence: TGTGCCAGCAGCCCAGGCTGGGGTCCTGCCGGGACAGCCTACAATGAGCAGTTCTTC. Translating it yields CASSPGWGPAGTAYNEQFF.

The J gene is TRBJ1-1, the V gene TRBV19; TRBD1 might be the D (5 bases). The CDR3 is 10 amino acids. Looked up from germline, CDR1 is LNHDA and CDR2 is SQIVND (reference sequence). CDR3 nucleotides: TGTTCAGTAAAGGGGACTGAAGCTTTCTTT. It encodes CSVKGTEAFF.

The V call is TRBV7-6, the J call TRBJ2-3; no clear D. V was cut by 0 bases and J by 0 bases, with 7 bases left in between. CDR3 size: 15 residues. From germline, CDR1 is SGHVS and CDR2 FNYEAQ. The CDR3: CASSLATTSTDTQYF. The CDR3, as DNA: TGTGCCAGCAGCTTAGCTACCACCAGCACAGATACGCAGTATTTT. Variable domain in full (rest from reference TRBV7-6 and TRBJ2-3): GAGVSQSPRYKVTKRGQDVALRCDPISGHVSLYWYRQALGQGPEFLTYFNYEAQQDKSGLPNDRFSAERPEGSISTLTIQRTEQRDSAMYRCASSLATTSTDTQYFGPGTRLTVL.

This chain links TRBV4-3 with TRBJ2-7; weak D call: TRBD1 (6 bases). The CDR3 is 14 amino acids. CDR1 is LGHNA, CDR2 YSLEER, per germline. Trimming took off 4 bases at V and 2 bases at J, with 12 bases between the two ends. Here the CDR3 reads CASSLDRTTYEQYF. The DNA for the CDR3 is TGCGCCAGCAGCCTTGACAGGACCACCTACGAGCAGTACTTC.